Following are 15 T cell receptor beta chains from one sample sequenced in a study of blood T cell repertoires in COVID-19. Measured with immunoSEQ multiplex PCR; TCRdb has only the in-frame clones, and not every one. This table holds 200,000 to 300,000 clones, about nine tenths found once. Sample: PBMCs or T cells enriched from blood (not recorded which). The receptors derive from a woman in her twenties or thirties with acute COVID-19.

The J gene is TRBJ2-7, the V gene TRBV27; 7 nucleotides align to TRBD1. Germline CDR1 and CDR2: MNHEY and SMNVEV (reference sequence). The CDR3 consists of 16 residues. With V trimmed by 6 bases and J by 5 bases, 16 bases remained unmatched. This CDR3 reads CASSTGTVLWAHEQYF. The CDR3 DNA reads as TGTGCCAGCAGCACCGGGACAGTCCTTTGGGCCCACGAGCAGTACTTC.

A single count supports this clone. The chain employs TRBV24-1 and TRBJ1-2; maybe TRBD1 (5 bases). The CDR3 contains 15 residues. Trimming took off 7 bases at V and 3 bases at J, with 17 bases between the two ends. The germline V gene has CDR1 KGHDR and CDR2 SFDVKD. In DNA form, the CDR3 reads TGTGCCACCAGCCCTGGGGCGGCGGGGTACTATGGCTACACCTTC. As protein: CATSPGAAGYYGYTF.

The chain recombines TRBV19 with TRBJ2-7, with a tentative D call TRBD1 (5 bases). Trimming stripped 3 bases from V and 2 bases from J, with 14 bases between. The CDR3 extends over 15 amino acids. Germline CDR1 and CDR2: LNHDA and SQIVND (reference sequence). In nucleotides, the CDR3 is TGTGCCAGTAGTATCAAAACAGGCGCTACCTACGAGCAGTACTTC. It codes for CASSIKTGATYEQYF. The full variable domain, in which reference TRBV19 and TRBJ2-7 provide the parts outside the CDR3, is DGGITQSPKYLFRKEGQNVTLSCEQNLNHDAMYWYRQDPGQGLRLIYYSQIVNDFQKGDIAEGYSVSREKKESFPLTVTSAQKNPTAFYLCASSIKTGATYEQYFGPGTRLTVT.

The chain carries TRBV3-1 (or the pseudogene TRBV3-2) and TRBJ1-1; D is perhaps TRBD1 (6 bases). V was trimmed by 4 bases and J by 5 bases, leaving 11 bases between them. Per the germline V gene, CDR1 is LGHDT and CDR2 is YNNKEL (reference sequence). CDR3 length: 13 amino acids. This chain's CDR3 is CASSLNRETEAFF. CDR3 nucleotides: TGTGCCAGCAGCCTGAACAGGGAAACTGAAGCTTTCTTT.

The chain couples TRBV30 to TRBJ1-2, with D perhaps TRBD1 (5 bases). The CDR3 contains 15 residues. Germline lookup yields CDR1 GTSNPN and CDR2 SVGIG (reference sequence). V lost 0 bases, J lost 4 bases, and 15 bases lay in between. As DNA, the CDR3 is TGTGCCTGGAGTGTAAAGGTCAGGGCCAGCTATGGCTACACCTTC. Translated, it gives CAWSVKVRASYGYTF.

The chain employs TRBV4-1 and TRBJ1-3, with D perhaps TRBD1 (6 bases). V was clipped by 4 bases and J by 2 bases, with 9 bases between them. The CDR3 is made up of 14 amino acids. CDR1 MGHRA and CDR2 YSYEKL come from the germline V gene. The CDR3: CASSPRTAGNTIYF. Written as DNA, the CDR3 is TGCGCCAGCAGCCCACGGACAGCTGGAAACACCATATATTTT.

This clone was found once. The chain has TRBV4-1 and TRBJ2-7; a possible D gene is TRBD2 (5 bases). This CDR3 is 19 amino acids long. V gave up 4 bases and J gave up 3 bases, with 28 bases separating them. The germline CDR1 and CDR2 sequences are MGHRA and YSYEKL. The CDR3 here is CASSPQPSDSTYGYYEQYF. DNA for the CDR3: TGCGCCAGCAGCCCCCAACCGTCGGACTCGACTTACGGCTACTACGAGCAGTACTTC.

The chain is built from TRBV9 and TRBJ1-3; D perhaps matches TRBD1 (6 bases). The V gene's germline CDR1 is SGDLS and CDR2 YYNGEE. Trimming removed 0 bases at V and 4 bases at J, with 14 bases between. The CDR3 has 16 amino acids. The CDR3 DNA reads as TGTGCCAGCAGCGTAGATCAGGGGTTCGGGGGAAACACCATATATTTT. Translation: CASSVDQGFGGNTIYF.

J is TRBJ2-1 and V is TRBV9, with D possibly matching TRBD2 (6 bases). The CDR3 sequence is 15 residues long. From germline, CDR1 is SGDLS and CDR2 YYNGEE. V lost 0 bases to trimming and J lost 3 bases, with 10 bases between them. CDR3 in amino acids: CASSVDSGVYNEQFF. As DNA, the CDR3 is TGTGCCAGCAGCGTAGATTCGGGAGTCTACAATGAGCAGTTCTTC.

This clone appeared a single time. This chain uses TRBV2 with TRBJ2-6; 7 bases map to TRBD1. The germline CDR1 and CDR2 sequences are SNHLY and FYNNEI. This CDR3 has 16 residues. Losses at the gene ends were 11 bases for V and 0 bases for J; bases not matched to a gene: 10. The DNA of the CDR3 is TGTGCCCGTACGGGACAGACCCTCTCTGGGGCCAACGTCCTGACTTTC. Translation gives CARTGQTLSGANVLTF.

The chain combines TRBV18 with TRBJ1-5; D possibly corresponds to TRBD1 (5 bases). With 2 bases removed from V and 2 bases from J, the gap between germline ends came to 13 bases. Germline CDR1 reads KGHSH; CDR2 reads LQKENI. This CDR3 comprises 16 residues. CDR3 loop: CASSPLARDGNQPQHF. CDR3 bases: TGTGCCAGCTCACCATTGGCCAGGGATGGCAATCAGCCCCAGCATTTT. The entire variable domain, with the rest obtained from reference TRBV18 and TRBJ1-5, is as follows: NAGVMQNPRHLVRRRGQEARLRCSPMKGHSHVYWYRQLPEEGLKFMVYLQKENIIDESGMPKERFSAEFPKEGPSILRIQQVVRGDSAAYFCASSPLARDGNQPQHFGDGTRLSIL.

In this sample, this clone turned up a few times. The CDR3: CASSNAVTGYTF. The CDR3 DNA sequence: TGTGCCAGTAGTAATGCTGTCACAGGCTACACCTTC. The rearrangement links TRBV19 to TRBJ1-2, with no clear D. The CDR3 extends over 12 amino acids. Germline CDR1 is LNHDA and CDR2 is SQIVND (reference sequence). Deletions cut 4 bases from V and 8 bases from J, with 11 bases between.

The gene calls are TRBV27 and TRBJ2-7; 7 bases map to TRBD1. The CDR3 contains 14 residues. Germline values: CDR1 MNHEY, CDR2 SMNVEV (reference sequence). The V segment lost 6 bases and the J segment 3 bases; nucleotides outside the gene matches: 8. CDR3 sequence (DNA): TGTGCCAGCAGCACTGGGACAGTTCTCTACGAGCAGTACTTC. Residues: CASSTGTVLYEQYF.

The rearrangement uses TRBV6-5 and TRBJ1-1; 7 bases fit TRBD1. The CDR3 has 15 residues. The ends lost 4 bases at V and 6 bases at J; junction bases unmatched: 11. Germline assignment: CDR1 MNHEY and CDR2 SVGAGI. CDR3 nucleotide sequence: TGTGCCAGCAGTTCCCCTCGGACAGGCGGACCTGAAGCTTTCTTT. Translated, it gives CASSSPRTGGPEAFF.

The chain combines TRBV19 with TRBJ2-2; 7 bases fit TRBD2. V trimming: 2 bases; J trimming: 3 bases; junction bases outside the gene matches: 6. This CDR3 spans 16 amino acids. Per germline, CDR1 LNHDA and CDR2 SQIVND (reference sequence). CDR3 region: CASSITGGPYTGELFF. Written as DNA, the CDR3 is TGTGCCAGTAGTATAACGGGGGGACCTTACACCGGGGAGCTGTTTTTT.